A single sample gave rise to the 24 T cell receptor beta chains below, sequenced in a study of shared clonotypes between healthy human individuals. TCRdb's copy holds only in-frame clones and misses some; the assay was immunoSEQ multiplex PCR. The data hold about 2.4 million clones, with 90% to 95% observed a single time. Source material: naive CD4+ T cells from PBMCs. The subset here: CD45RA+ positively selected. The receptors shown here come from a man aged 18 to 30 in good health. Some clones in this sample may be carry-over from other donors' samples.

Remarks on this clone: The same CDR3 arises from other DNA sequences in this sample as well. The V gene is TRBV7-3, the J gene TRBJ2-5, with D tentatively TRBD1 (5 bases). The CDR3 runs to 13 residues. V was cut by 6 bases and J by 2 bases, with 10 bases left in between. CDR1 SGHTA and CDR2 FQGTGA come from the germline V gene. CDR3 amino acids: CASSLRAQETQYF. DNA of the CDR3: TGTGCCAGCAGTCTCAGGGCTCAAGAGACCCAGTACTTC.

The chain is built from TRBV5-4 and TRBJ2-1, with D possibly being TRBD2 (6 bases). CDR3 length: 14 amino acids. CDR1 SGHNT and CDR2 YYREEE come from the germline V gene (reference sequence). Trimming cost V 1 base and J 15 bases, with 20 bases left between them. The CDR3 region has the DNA TGTGCCAGCAGCTTGACCGGGACTCCCAAATATCCGTTCTTC. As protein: CASSLTGTPKYPFF.

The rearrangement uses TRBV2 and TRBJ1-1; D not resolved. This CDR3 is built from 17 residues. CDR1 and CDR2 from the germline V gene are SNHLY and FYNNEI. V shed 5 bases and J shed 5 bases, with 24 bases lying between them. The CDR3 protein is CASSTPAWPRAGTEAFF. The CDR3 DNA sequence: TGTGCCAGCAGTACGCCCGCTTGGCCCCGGGCGGGGACTGAAGCTTTCTTT.

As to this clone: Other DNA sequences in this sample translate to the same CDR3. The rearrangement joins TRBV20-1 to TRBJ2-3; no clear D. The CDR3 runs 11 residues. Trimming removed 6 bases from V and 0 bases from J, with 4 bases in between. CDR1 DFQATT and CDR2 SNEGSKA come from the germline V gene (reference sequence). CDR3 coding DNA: TGCAGTGCCGCCAGCACAGATACGCAGTATTTT. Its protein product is CSAASTDTQYF.

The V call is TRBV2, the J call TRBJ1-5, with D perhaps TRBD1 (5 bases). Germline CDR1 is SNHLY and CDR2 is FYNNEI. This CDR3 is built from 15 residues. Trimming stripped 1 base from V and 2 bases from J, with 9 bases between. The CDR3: CASSEGGAGNQPQHF. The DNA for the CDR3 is TGTGCCAGCAGTGAAGGGGGCGCAGGCAATCAGCCCCAGCATTTT. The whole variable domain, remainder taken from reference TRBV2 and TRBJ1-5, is EPEVTQTPSHQVTQMGQEVILRCVPISNHLYFYWYRQILGQKVEFLVSFYNNEISEKSEIFDDQFSVERPDGSNFTLKIRSTKLEDSAMYFCASSEGGAGNQPQHFGDGTRLSIL.

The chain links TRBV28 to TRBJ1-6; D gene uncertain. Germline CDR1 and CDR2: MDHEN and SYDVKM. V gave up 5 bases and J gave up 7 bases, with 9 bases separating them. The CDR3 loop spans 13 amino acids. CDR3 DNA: TGTGCCAGCAGTAGACACTCGAATTCACCCCTCCACTTT. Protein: CASSRHSNSPLHF.

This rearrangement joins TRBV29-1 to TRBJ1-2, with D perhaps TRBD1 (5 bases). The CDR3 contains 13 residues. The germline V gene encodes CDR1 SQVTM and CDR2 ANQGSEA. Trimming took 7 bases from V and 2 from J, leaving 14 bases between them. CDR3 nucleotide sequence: TGCAGCGCCCAGGGAGGCCCGAACTATGGCTACACCTTC. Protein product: CSAQGGPNYGYTF.

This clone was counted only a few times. Here the CDR3 reads CASSDPKNTGELFF. The CDR3 coding sequence is TGTGCCAGCAGTGACCCAAAGAACACCGGGGAGCTGTTTTTT. The rearrangement uses TRBV2 and TRBJ2-2, with no clear D. Trimming left V 3 bases short and J 1 base short, with 6 bases between. From germline, CDR1 is SNHLY and CDR2 FYNNEI. The CDR3 has 14 amino acids.

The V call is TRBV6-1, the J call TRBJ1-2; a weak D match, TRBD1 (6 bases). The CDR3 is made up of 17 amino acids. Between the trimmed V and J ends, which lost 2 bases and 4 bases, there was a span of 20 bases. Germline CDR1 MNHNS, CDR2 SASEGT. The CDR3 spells CASSERGHFSVGYGYTF. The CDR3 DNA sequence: TGTGCCAGCAGTGAACGGGGACATTTCTCCGTCGGCTATGGCTACACCTTC.

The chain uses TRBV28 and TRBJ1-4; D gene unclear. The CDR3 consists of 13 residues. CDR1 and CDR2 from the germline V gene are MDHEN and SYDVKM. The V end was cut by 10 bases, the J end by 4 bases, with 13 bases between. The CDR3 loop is CATEQGNNEKLFF. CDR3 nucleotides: TGTGCCACCGAACAAGGGAATAATGAAAAACTGTTTTTT.

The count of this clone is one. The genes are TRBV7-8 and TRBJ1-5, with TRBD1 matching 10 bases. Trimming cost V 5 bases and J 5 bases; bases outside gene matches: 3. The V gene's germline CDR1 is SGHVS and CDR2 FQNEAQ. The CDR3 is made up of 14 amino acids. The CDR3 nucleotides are TGTGCCAGCAGCGCCGGGACAGGGGATCAGCCCCAGCATTTT. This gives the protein CASSAGTGDQPQHF.

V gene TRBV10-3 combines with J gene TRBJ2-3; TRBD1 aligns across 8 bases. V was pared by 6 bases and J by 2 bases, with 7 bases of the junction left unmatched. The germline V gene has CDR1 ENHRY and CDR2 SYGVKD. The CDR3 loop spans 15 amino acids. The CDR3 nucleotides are TGTGCCATCAGAGCCTCCAGGGGGCCCACAGATACGCAGTATTTT. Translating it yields CAIRASRGPTDTQYF.

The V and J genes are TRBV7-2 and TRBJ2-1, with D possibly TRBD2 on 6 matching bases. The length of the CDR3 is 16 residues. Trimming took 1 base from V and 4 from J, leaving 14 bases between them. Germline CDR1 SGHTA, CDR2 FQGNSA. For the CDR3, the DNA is TGTGCCAGCAGCTTAGGCTCCGGTCGGGGGTACAATGAGCAGTTCTTC. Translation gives CASSLGSGRGYNEQFF.

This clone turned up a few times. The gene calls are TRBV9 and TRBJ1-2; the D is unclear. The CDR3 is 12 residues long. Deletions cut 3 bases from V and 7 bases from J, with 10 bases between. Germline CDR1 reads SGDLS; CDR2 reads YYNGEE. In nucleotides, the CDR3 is TGTGCCAGCAGCGATTGGGAGACTGGCTACACCTTC. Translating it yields CASSDWETGYTF.

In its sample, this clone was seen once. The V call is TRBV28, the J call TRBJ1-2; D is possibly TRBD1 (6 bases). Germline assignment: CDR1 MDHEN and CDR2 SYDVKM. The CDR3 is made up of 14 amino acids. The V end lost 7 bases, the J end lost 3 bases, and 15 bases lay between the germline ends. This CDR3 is CASTVGAGYYGYTF. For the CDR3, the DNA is TGTGCCAGCACAGTGGGGGCTGGGTACTATGGCTACACCTTC.

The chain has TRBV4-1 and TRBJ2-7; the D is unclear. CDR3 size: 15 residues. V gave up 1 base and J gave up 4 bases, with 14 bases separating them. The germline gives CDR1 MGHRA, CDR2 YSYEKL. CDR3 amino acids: CASSQGMTLAYEQYF. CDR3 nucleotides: TGCGCCAGCAGCCAAGGAATGACACTTGCTTACGAGCAGTACTTC.

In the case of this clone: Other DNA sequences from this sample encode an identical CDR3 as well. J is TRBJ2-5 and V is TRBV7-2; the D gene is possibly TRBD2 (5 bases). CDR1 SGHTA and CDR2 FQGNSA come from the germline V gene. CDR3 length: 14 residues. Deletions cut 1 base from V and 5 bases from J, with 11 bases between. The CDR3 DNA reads TGTGCCAGCAGCTTAGATCCGGGAAGGGAGACCCAGTACTTC. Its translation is CASSLDPGRETQYF.

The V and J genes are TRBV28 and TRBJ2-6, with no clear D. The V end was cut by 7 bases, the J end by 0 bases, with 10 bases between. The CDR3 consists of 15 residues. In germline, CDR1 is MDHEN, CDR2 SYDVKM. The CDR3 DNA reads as TGTGCCAGCACCAAGGATACCTCTGGGGCCAACGTCCTGACTTTC. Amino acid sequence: CASTKDTSGANVLTF.

The CDR3 region is CASREAEETQYF. The CDR3 DNA reads as TGTGCCAGCAGGGAAGCAGAAGAGACCCAGTACTTC. This chain uses TRBV28 with TRBJ2-5; no clear D. The V gene lost 6 bases and the J gene lost 3 bases, with 8 bases spanning the gap. Germline V gene sequence: CDR1 MDHEN, CDR2 SYDVKM. CDR3 length equals 12 residues.

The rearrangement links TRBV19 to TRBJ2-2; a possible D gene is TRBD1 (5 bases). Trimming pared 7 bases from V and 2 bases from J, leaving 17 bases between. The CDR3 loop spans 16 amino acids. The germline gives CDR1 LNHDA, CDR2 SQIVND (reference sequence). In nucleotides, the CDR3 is TGTGCCAGTAACCGCCAAGACAGAGAAAACACCGGGGAGCTGTTTTTT. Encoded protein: CASNRQDRENTGELFF.

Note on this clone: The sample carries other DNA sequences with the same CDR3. CDR3 sequence reads: CASSQDPGGSYEQYF. CDR3 nucleotide sequence: TGCGCCAGCAGCCAAGACCCGGGCGGCTCCTACGAGCAGTACTTC. The chain links TRBV4-1 to TRBJ2-7; D remains unclear. Per the germline V gene, CDR1 is MGHRA and CDR2 is YSYEKL. V was clipped by 0 bases and J by 0 bases, with 9 bases between them. CDR3 length: 15 amino acids.

The chain's CDR3 is CASSPPSVSRELFF. DNA for the CDR3: TGTGCCAGCTCACCACCGTCGGTTTCCCGGGAGCTGTTTTTT. The chain employs TRBV18 and TRBJ2-2; no reliable D call. Trimming left V 0 bases short and J 9 bases short, with 11 bases between. The CDR3 spans 14 residues. From germline, CDR1 is KGHSH and CDR2 LQKENI.

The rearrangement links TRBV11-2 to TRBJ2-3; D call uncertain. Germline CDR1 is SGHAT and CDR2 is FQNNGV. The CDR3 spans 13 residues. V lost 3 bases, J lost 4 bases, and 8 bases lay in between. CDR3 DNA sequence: TGTGCCAGCAGCTTCGGACCAGCAGATACGCAGTATTTT. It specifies CASSFGPADTQYF.

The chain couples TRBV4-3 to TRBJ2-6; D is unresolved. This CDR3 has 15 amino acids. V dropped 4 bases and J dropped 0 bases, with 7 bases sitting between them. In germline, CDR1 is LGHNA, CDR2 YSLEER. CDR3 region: CASSPYISGANVLTF. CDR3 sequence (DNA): TGCGCCAGCAGCCCGTACATCTCTGGGGCCAACGTCCTGACTTTC.